Following are 10 T cell receptor beta chains from one sample sequenced in a study of T cell responses to AZD1222 COVID-19 vaccine. Only in-frame clones appear in the TCRdb table, and some are missing; sequencing was by immunoSEQ multiplex PCR. The sample has 150,000 to 200,000 clones, 94% seen once. Sequenced here: peripheral blood, sampled on day 0 of AZD1222 vaccination. Receptor source: an adult in good health.

The CDR3: CASSFSDHSTDTQYF. The CDR3 nucleotides are TGTGCCAGCAGCTTTTCAGACCATAGCACAGATACGCAGTATTTT. The genes are TRBV11-1 and TRBJ2-3; D uncertain. Germline-derived CDR1 and CDR2 are SGHAT and FQDESV (reference sequence). The CDR3 totals 15 residues. Trimming cost V 3 bases and J 0 bases, with 10 bases left between them.

The chain employs TRBV11-2 and TRBJ2-1; TRBD1 or TRBD2 may be the D gene (5 bases each). Germline CDR1 SGHAT, CDR2 FQNNGV. The length of the CDR3 is 16 residues. With 4 bases removed from V and 2 bases from J, the gap between germline ends came to 15 bases. The CDR3 nucleotides read TGTGCCAGCAGCTCCCCGCCTACGGGACCCTACAATGAGCAGTTCTTC. Its translation is CASSSPPTGPYNEQFF. Combining the CDR3 with reference TRBV11-2 and TRBJ2-1 gives the whole variable domain EAGVAQSPRYKIIEKRQSVAFWCNPISGHATLYWYQQILGQGPKLLIQFQNNGVVDDSQLPKDRFSAERLKGVDSTLKIQPAKLEDSAVYLCASSSPPTGPYNEQFFGPGTRLTVL.

The chain combines TRBV15 with TRBJ2-1, with TRBD1 identical over 7 bases. Per the germline V gene, CDR1 is LNHNV and CDR2 is YYDKDF (reference sequence). Unmatched junction bases numbered 10, after V lost 0 bases and J lost 5 bases. The CDR3 length is 17 residues. CDR3 coding DNA: TGTGCCACCAGCAGAGATAGGGGGCCCCCCTCGGACAATGAGCAGTTCTTC. This translates into CATSRDRGPPSDNEQFF.

The rearrangement joins TRBV5-8 to TRBJ2-7; TRBD1 aligns across 8 bases. Per the germline V gene, CDR1 is SGHTS and CDR2 is YDEGEE. The CDR3 has 18 residues. Trimming at V came to 1 base and at J to 9 bases, leaving 21 bases not matched to a gene. The DNA of the CDR3 is TGTGCCAGCAGCTTGAAAGGGACAGGCACCTCCCAGGCGAAGCGGCAGTACTTC. It specifies CASSLKGTGTSQAKRQYF. Supplemented by reference TRBV5-8 and TRBJ2-7, the full variable domain reads EAGVTQSPTHLIKTRGQQATLRCSPISGHTSVYWYQQALGLGLQFLLWYDEGEERNRGNFPPRFSGRQFPNYSSELNVNALELEDSALYLCASSLKGTGTSQAKRQYFGPGTRLTVT.

The genes are TRBV13 and TRBJ2-7; D tentatively reads TRBD1 or TRBD2 (5 bases each). Looked up from germline, CDR1 is PRHDT and CDR2 is FYEKMQ (reference sequence). CDR3 length: 15 amino acids. V was shortened by 4 bases and J by 6 bases, with 19 bases between the two germline ends. CDR3 sequence: CASSSPSRVRGEQYF. CDR3 nucleotide sequence: TGTGCCAGCAGCTCCCCTAGCAGGGTACGGGGCGAGCAGTACTTC.

The chain couples TRBV10-3 to TRBJ2-1, with 7 bases aligning to TRBD2. Germline-derived CDR1 and CDR2 are ENHRY and SYGVKD. After removal of 10 bases from V and 2 bases from J, the junction contained 5 bases not matched to a gene. The CDR3 contains 13 residues. The CDR3 sequence: CATRGLAYNEQFF. The CDR3, as DNA: TGTGCCACCCGCGGACTAGCCTACAATGAGCAGTTCTTC.

The rearrangement uses TRBV6-4 and TRBJ1-2; 9 bases agree with TRBD1. The V segment lost 5 bases and the J segment 6 bases; nucleotides outside the gene matches: 7. In germline, CDR1 is MRHNA, CDR2 SNTAGT. This CDR3 comprises 14 residues. DNA of the CDR3: TGTGCCAGCAGTCCCACAGGGGGCACGGATGGCTACACCTTC. Its protein is CASSPTGGTDGYTF.

The chain joins TRBV15 to TRBJ2-4; D call uncertain. This CDR3 spans 15 amino acids. Germline V lookup: CDR1 LNHNV, CDR2 YYDKDF (reference sequence). Trimming cost V 0 bases and J 6 bases, with 12 bases left between them. The CDR3 region is CATSRDPNDGNIQYF. The DNA of the CDR3 is TGTGCCACCAGCAGAGACCCTAACGACGGAAACATTCAGTACTTC.

This clone was seen once. The chain joins TRBV5-4 to TRBJ2-5, with 15 bases fitting TRBD2. The CDR3 contains 16 residues. CDR1 and CDR2 from the germline V gene are SGHNT and YYREEE (reference sequence). Germline trimming cut 4 bases from V and 2 bases from J; bases unmatched to any gene: 3. This CDR3 is CASSPGLAGGQETQYF. CDR3 nucleotide sequence: TGTGCCAGCAGCCCTGGACTAGCGGGAGGGCAAGAGACCCAGTACTTC.

V and J are TRBV4-2 and TRBJ1-3; no firm D call. Trimming left V 2 bases short and J 0 bases short, with 17 bases between. Germline lookup yields CDR1 LGHNA and CDR2 YNFKEQ. The CDR3 length is 18 residues. The CDR3 DNA follows: TGTGCCAGCAGCCAATTGGTTGGCGGCGACCCCTCTGGAAACACCATATATTTT. Encoded protein: CASSQLVGGDPSGNTIYF.